This T cell receptor beta chain was retrieved from a study of technical replicates of blood from a handful of donors. Germline V CDR1 and CDR2: PRHDT, FYEKMQ (reference sequence). J lost 4 bases, V lost 2 bases, and 2 bases had no gene match. The CDR3 is 15 amino acids. Libraries were prepared by immunoSEQ multiplex PCR; TCRdb keeps only in-frame clonotypes and omits some of them. The sample consists of about 70,000 clones, approximately 83% of them appearing once. This TCR came from a human donor in good health. Some clones in this sample may be carry-over from other donors' samples. The genes are TRBV13 and TRBJ2-7, with 13 bases identical to TRBD2. Sequenced: PBMCs. CDR3 loop: CASSLRLAGGYEQYF. CDR3 nucleotides: TGTGCCAGCAGCTTAAGACTAGCGGGGGGTTACGAGCAGTACTTC.